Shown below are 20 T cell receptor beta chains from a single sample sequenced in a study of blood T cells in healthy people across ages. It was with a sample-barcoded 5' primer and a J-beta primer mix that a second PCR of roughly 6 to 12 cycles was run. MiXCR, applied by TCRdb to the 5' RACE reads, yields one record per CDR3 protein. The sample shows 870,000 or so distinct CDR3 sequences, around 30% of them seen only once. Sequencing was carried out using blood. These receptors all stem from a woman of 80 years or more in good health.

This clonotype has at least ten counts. The CDR3 bases are TGTGCCATCAGTGAGCCTTCAGGGGGAAGGACCCAGTACTTC. Translated: CAISEPSGGRTQYF. The V call is TRBV10-3, the J call TRBJ2-5; 7 bases line up with TRBD1. This CDR3 has 14 amino acids. V lost 2 bases to trimming and J lost 7 bases; unmatched junction nucleotides: 7. From germline, CDR1 is ENHRY and CDR2 SYGVKD.

CDR3 region: CASSDGADSSYEQYF. The CDR3 nucleotides read TGTGCCAGCAGCGACGGGGCGGACAGCTCCTACGAGCAGTACTTC. This chain joins TRBV7-9 and TRBJ2-4; a weak D match, TRBD1 (6 bases). The closer fit of TRBJ2-7 to the DNA end suggests the J call may be wrong. The V gene's germline CDR1 is SEHNR and CDR2 FQNEAQ (reference sequence). CDR3 length: 15 residues.

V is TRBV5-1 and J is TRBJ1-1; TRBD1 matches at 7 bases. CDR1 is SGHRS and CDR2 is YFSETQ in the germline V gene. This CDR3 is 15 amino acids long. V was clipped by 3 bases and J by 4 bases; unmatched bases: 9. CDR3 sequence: CASSSTTGVGTEAFF. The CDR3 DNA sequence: TGCGCCAGCAGCTCCACTACAGGGGTTGGCACTGAAGCTTTCTTT.

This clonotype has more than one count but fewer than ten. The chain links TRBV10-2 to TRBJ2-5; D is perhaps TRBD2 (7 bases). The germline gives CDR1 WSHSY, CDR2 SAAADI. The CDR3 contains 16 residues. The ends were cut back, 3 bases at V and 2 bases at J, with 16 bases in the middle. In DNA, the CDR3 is TGCGCCAGCAGTGAAAGGGGGGGTGTGGTGCAAGAGACCCAGTACTTC. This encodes CASSERGGVVQETQYF.

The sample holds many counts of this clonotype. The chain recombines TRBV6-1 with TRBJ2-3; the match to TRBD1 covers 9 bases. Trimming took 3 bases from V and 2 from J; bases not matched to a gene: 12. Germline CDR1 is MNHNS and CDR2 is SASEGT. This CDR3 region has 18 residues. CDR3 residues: CASSDDTWGQGVTDTQYF. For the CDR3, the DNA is TGTGCCAGCAGTGACGACACCTGGGGACAGGGAGTCACAGATACGCAGTATTTT.

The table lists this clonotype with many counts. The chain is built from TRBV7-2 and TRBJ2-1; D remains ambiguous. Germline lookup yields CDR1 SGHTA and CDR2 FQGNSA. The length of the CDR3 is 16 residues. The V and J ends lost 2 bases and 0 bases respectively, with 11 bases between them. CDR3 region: CASSLSPSSSYNEQFF. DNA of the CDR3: TGTGCCAGCAGCTTAAGCCCGTCTAGCTCCTACAATGAGCAGTTCTTC.

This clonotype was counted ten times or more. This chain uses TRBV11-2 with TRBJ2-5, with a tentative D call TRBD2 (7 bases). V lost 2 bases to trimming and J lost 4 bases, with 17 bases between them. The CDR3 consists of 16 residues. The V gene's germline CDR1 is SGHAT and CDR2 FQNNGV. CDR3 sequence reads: CASSLRSRGGAETQYF. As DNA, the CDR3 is TGTGCCAGCAGCTTACGGAGTAGGGGGGGCGCAGAGACCCAGTACTTC.

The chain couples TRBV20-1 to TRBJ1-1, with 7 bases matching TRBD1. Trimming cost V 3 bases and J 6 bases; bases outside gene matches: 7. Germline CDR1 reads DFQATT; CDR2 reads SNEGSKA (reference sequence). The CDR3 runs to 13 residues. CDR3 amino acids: CSARGRGGSEAFF. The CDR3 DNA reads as TGCAGTGCTAGGGGCAGGGGGGGATCTGAAGCTTTCTTT.

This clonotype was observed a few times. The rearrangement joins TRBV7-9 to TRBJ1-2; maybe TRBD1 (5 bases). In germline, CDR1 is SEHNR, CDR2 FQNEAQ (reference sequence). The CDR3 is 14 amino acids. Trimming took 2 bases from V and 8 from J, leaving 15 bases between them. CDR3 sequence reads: CASSLQGTISGYTF. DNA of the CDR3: TGTGCCAGCAGCTTACAGGGAACAATTTCGGGCTACACCTTC.

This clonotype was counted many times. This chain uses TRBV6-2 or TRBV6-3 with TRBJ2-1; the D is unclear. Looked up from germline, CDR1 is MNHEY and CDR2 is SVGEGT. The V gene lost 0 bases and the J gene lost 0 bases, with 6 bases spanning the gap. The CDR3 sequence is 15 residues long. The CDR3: CASSYSAVSYNEQFF. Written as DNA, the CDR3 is TGTGCCAGCAGTTACTCGGCCGTCTCCTACAATGAGCAGTTCTTC.

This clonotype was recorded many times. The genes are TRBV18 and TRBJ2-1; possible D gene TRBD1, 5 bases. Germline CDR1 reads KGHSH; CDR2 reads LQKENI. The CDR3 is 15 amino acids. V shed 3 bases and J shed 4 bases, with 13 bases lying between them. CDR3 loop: CASSPRGRQYNEQFF. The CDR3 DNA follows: TGTGCCAGCTCACCTAGGGGCCGTCAGTACAATGAGCAGTTCTTC.

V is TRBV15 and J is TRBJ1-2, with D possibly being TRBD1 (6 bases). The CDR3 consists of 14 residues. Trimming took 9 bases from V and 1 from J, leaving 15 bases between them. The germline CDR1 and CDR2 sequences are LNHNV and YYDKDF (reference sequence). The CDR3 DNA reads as TGTGCCACGGGGACGGGGGCGGATAACTATGGCTACACCTTC. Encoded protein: CATGTGADNYGYTF.

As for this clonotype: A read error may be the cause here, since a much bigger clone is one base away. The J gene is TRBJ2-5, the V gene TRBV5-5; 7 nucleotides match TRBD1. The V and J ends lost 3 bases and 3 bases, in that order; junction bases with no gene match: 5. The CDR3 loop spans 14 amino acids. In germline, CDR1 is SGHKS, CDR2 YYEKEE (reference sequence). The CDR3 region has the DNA TGTGCCAGCAGCTGGGACAGATTAGAAGAGACCCAGTACTTC. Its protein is CASSWDRLEETQYF.

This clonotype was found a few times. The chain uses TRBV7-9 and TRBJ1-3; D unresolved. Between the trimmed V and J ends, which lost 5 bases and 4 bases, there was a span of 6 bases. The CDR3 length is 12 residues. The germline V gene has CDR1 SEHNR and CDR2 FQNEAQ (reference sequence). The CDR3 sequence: CASSQTGNTIYF. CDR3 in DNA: TGTGCCAGCAGCCAGACAGGAAACACCATATATTTT.

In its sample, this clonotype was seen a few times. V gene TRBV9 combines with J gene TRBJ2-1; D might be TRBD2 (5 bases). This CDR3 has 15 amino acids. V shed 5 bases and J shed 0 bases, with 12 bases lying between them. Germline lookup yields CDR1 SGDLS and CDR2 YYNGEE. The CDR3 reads CASSIGVSSYNEQFF. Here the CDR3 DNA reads TGTGCCAGCAGTATCGGGGTTTCCTCCTACAATGAGCAGTTCTTC.

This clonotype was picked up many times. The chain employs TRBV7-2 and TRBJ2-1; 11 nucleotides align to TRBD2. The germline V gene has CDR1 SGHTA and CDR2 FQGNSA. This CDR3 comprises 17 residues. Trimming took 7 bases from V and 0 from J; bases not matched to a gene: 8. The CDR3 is CASTLAGGRSSYNEQFF. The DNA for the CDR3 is TGTGCCAGCACGCTAGCGGGGGGTCGAAGCTCCTACAATGAGCAGTTCTTC.

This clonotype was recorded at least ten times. The CDR3 sequence is CASSSRGGATDTQYF. DNA of the CDR3: TGTGCCAGCAGCTCAAGAGGGGGGGCGACAGATACGCAGTATTTT. The chain combines TRBV5-5 with TRBJ2-3, with D tentatively TRBD2 (7 bases). The CDR3 totals 15 residues. V dropped 3 bases and J dropped 3 bases, with 14 bases sitting between them. Germline V CDR1 and CDR2: SGHKS, YYEKEE (reference sequence).

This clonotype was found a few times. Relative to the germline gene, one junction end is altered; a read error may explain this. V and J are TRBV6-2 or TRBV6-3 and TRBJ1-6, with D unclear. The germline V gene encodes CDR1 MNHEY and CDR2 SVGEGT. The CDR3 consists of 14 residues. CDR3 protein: CVSIVSSYNSPLHF. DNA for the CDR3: TGTGTCAGCATCGTGAGCTCCTATAATTCACCCCTCCACTTT.

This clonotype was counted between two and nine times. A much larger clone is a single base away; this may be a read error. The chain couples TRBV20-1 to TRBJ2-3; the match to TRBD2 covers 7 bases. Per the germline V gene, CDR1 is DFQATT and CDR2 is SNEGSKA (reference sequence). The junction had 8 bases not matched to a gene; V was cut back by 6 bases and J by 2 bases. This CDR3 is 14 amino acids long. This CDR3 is CSACALADTDTQYF. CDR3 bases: TGCAGTGCCTGCGCGCTAGCGGACACAGATACGCAGTATTTT.

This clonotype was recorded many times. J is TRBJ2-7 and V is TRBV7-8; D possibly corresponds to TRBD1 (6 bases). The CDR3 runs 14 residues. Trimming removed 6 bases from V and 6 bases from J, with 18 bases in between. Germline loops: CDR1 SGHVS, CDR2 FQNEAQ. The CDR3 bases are TGTGCCAGCAGACCTACAATCGGACAGTCCGAGCAGTACTTC. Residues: CASRPTIGQSEQYF.